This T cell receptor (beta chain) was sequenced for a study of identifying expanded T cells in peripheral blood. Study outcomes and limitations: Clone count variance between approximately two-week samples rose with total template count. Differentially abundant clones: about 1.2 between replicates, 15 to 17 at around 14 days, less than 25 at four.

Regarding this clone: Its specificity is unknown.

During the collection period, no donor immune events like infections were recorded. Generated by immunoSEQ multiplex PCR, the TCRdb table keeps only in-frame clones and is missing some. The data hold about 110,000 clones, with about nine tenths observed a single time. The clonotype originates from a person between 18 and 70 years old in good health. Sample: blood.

CDR3 sequence: CAWSGRTNEKLFF. The CDR3 nucleotides read TGTGCCTGGAGTGGGCGAACAAATGAAAAACTGTTTTTT. V is TRBV30 and J is TRBJ1-4; no firm D call. V shed 1 base and J shed 5 bases, with 8 bases lying between them. CDR1 and CDR2 from the germline V gene are GTSNPN and SVGIG (reference sequence). This CDR3 contains 13 residues.